This record covers a single T cell receptor (beta chain). Noted time point: week 3, after first cycle of checkpoint inhibitor. This sample was included in a study of blood T cell dynamics during melanoma immunotherapy. About the research overall: First-line therapy was either pembrolizumab or nivolumab with ipilimumab for metastatic melanoma.

The CDR3 has 18 amino acids. From germline, CDR1 is LNHDA and CDR2 SQIVND (reference sequence). V shed 5 bases and J shed 1 base, with 21 bases lying between them. Clones were read by immunoSEQ multiplex PCR, and TCRdb kept only the in-frame ones, dropping some. The repertoire holds under 15,000 clones, with roughly 90% as singletons. This receptor was identified in a human donor with melanoma. Sequencing used blood, obtained from a patient treated with checkpoint blockade. This chain connects TRBV19 to TRBJ1-5; possible D gene TRBD1, 6 bases. This CDR3 is CASSSGTRDIRSNQPQHF. The DNA of the CDR3 is TGTGCCAGTAGTTCCGGGACCAGGGACATCCGGAGCAATCAGCCCCAGCATTTT.